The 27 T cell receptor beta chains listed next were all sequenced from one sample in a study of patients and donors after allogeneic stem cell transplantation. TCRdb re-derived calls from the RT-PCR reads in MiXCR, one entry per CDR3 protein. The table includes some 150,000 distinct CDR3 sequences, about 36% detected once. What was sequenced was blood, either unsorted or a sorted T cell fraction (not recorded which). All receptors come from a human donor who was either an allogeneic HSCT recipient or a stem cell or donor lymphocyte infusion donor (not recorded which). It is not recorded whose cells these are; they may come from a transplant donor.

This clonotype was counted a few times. CDR3 sequence reads: CASSIQGVGEKLFF. CDR3 DNA: TGTGCCAGCAGTATACAGGGGGTCGGAGAAAAACTGTTTTTT. The chain carries TRBV28 and TRBJ1-4; 8 bases are a match to TRBD1. J lost 8 bases, V lost 5 bases, and 7 bases had no gene match. The V gene's germline CDR1 is MDHEN and CDR2 SYDVKM. CDR3 length: 14 amino acids.

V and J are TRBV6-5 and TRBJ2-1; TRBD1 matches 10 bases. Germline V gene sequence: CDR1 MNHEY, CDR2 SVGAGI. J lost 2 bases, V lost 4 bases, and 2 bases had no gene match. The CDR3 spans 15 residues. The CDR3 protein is CASSLGQGPYNEQFF. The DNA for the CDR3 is TGTGCCAGCAGTTTGGGACAGGGGCCCTACAATGAGCAGTTCTTC.

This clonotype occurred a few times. The CDR3 DNA reads as TGTGCCAGCAGCTTAAAACTGGGAAACACTGAAGCTTTCTTT. This sequence encodes CASSLKLGNTEAFF. V is TRBV7-9 and J is TRBJ1-1; no definite D call. The CDR3 extends over 14 amino acids. Germline V CDR1 and CDR2: SEHNR, FQNEAQ (reference sequence). V was shortened by 2 bases and J by 2 bases, with 9 bases between the two germline ends.

The CDR3 nucleotides read TGCAGTGCTCTGGGACGGACGAATGAAAAACTGTTTTTT. The encoded protein is CSALGRTNEKLFF. V gene TRBV20-1 combines with J gene TRBJ1-4; a possible D gene is TRBD1 (5 bases). Germline V CDR1 and CDR2: DFQATT, SNEGSKA (reference sequence). The germline V and J ends were trimmed by 5 bases and 5 bases, with 12 bases remaining between them. The CDR3 runs 13 residues.

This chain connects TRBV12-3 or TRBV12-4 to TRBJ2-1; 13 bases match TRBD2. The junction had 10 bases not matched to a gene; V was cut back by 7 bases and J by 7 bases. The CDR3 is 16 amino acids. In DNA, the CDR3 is TGTGCCAGCAACTTGGGATGGACTAGCGGGGGAAATGAGCAGTTCTTC. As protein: CASNLGWTSGGNEQFF.

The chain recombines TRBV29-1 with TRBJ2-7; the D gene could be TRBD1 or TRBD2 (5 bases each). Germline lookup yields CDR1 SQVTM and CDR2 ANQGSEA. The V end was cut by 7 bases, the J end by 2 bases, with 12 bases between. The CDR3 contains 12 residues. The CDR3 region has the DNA TGCAGCGCCGGGCCGGGACCCTACGAGCAGTACTTC. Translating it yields CSAGPGPYEQYF.

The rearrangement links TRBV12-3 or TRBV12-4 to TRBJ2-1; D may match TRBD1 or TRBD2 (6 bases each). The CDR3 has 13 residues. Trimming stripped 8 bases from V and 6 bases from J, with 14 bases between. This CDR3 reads CASGGGSGNEQFF. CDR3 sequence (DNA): TGTGCCAGCGGAGGGGGGTCAGGCAATGAGCAGTTCTTC.

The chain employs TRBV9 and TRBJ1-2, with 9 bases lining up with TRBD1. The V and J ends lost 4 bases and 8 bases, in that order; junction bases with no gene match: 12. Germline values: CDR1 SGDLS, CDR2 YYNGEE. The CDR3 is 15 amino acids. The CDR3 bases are TGTGCCAGCAGCCCCAGTCCACAGGGGGCCAACGGCTACACCTTC. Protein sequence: CASSPSPQGANGYTF.

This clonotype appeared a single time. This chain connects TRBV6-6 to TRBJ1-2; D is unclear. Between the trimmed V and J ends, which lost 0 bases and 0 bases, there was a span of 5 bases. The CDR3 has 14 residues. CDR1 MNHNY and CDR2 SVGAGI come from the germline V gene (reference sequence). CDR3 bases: TGTGCCAGCAGTTACTCCGATACTAACTATGGCTACACCTTC. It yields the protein CASSYSDTNYGYTF.

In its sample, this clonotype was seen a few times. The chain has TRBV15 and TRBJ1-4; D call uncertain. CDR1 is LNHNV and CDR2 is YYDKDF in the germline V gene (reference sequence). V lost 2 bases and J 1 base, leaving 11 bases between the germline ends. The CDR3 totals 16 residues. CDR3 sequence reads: CATSRSKTVTNEKLFF. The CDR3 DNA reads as TGTGCCACCAGCAGATCGAAGACGGTAACTAATGAAAAACTGTTTTTT.

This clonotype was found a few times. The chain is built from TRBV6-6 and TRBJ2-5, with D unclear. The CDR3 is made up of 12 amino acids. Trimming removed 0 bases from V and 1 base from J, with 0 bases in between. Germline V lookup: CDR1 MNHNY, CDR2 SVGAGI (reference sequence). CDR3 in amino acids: CASSYSQETQYF. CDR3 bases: TGTGCCAGCAGTTACTCCCAAGAGACCCAGTACTTC.

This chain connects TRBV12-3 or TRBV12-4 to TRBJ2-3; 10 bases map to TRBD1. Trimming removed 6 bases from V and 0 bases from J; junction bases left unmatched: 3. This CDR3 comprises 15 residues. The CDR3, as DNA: TGTGCCAGCAGATGGACAGGGGGGAGCACAGATACGCAGTATTTT. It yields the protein CASRWTGGSTDTQYF.

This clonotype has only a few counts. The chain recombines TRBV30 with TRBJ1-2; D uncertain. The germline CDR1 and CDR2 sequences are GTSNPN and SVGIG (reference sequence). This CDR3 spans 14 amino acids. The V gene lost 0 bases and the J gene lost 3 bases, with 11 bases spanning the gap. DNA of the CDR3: TGTGCCTGGAGTGTGCAGTTGATGTACTATGGCTACACCTTC. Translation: CAWSVQLMYYGYTF. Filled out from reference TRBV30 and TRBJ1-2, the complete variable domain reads SQTIHQWPATLVQPVGSPLSLECTVEGTSNPNLYWYRQAAGRGLQLLFYSVGIGQISSEVPQNLSASRPQDRQFILSSKKLLLSDSGFYLCAWSVQLMYYGYTFGSGTRLTVV.

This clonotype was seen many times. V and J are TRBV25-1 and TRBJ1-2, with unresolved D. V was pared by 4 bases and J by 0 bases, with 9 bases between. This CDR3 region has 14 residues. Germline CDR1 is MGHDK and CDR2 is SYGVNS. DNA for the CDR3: TGTGCCAGCAGTGGGTACACTACTAACTATGGCTACACCTTC. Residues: CASSGYTTNYGYTF.

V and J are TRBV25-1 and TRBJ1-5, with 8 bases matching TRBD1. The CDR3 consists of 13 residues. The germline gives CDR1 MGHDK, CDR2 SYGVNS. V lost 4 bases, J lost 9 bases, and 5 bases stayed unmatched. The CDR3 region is CASSGTGILPQHF. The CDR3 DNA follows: TGTGCCAGCAGTGGGACAGGGATCCTGCCCCAGCATTTT.

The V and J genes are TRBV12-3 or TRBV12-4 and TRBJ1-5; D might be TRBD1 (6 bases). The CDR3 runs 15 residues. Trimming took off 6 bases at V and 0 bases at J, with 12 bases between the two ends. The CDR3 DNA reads TGTGCCAGCAGCGACAGGAGTAATAGCAATCAGCCCCAGCATTTT. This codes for CASSDRSNSNQPQHF.

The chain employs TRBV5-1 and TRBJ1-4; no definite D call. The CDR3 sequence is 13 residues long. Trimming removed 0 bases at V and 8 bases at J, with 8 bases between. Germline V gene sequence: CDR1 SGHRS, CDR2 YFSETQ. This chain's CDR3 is CASSLGMGEKLFF. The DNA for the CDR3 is TGCGCCAGCAGCTTGGGGATGGGAGAAAAACTGTTTTTT. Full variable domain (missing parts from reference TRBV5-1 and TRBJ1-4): KAGVTQTPRYLIKTRGQQVTLSCSPISGHRSVSWYQQTPGQGLQFLFEYFSETQRNKGNFPGRFSGRQFSNSRSEMNVSTLELGDSALYLCASSLGMGEKLFFGSGTQLSVL.

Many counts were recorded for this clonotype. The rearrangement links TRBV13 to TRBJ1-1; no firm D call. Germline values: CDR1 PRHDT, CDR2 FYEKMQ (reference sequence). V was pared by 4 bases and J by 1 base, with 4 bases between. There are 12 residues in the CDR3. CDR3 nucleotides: TGTGCCAGCAGCTCCGAGAACACTGAAGCTTTCTTT. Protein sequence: CASSSENTEAFF.

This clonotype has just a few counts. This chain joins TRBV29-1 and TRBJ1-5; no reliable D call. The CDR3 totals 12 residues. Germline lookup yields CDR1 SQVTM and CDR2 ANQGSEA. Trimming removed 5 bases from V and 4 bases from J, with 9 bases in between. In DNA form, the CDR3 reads TGCAGCGTTCGGGATGCTAATCAGCCCCAGCATTTT. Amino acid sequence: CSVRDANQPQHF. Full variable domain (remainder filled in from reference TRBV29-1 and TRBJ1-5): SAVISQKPSRDICQRGTSLTIQCQVDSQVTMMFWYRQQPGQSLTLIATANQGSEATYESGFVIDKFPISRPNLTFSTLTVSNMSPEDSSIYLCSVRDANQPQHFGDGTRLSIL.

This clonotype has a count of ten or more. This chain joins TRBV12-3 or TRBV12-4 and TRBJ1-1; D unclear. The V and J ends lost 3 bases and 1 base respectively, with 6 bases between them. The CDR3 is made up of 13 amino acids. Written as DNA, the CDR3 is TGTGCCAGCAGTTTCGTGGAGAACACTGAAGCTTTCTTT. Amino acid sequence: CASSFVENTEAFF.

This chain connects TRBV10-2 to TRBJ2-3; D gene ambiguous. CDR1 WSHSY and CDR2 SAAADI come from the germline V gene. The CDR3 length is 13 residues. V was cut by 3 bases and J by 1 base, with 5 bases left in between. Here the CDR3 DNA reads TGCGCCAGCAGTGACTCTGGCACAGATACGCAGTATTTT. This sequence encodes CASSDSGTDTQYF.

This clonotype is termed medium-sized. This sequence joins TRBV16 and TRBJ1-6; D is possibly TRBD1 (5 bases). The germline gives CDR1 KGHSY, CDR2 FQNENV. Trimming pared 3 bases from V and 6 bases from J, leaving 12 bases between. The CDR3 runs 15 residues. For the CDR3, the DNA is TGTGCCAGCAGCCAGATGGTGGGACTTAATTCACCCCTCCACTTT. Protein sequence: CASSQMVGLNSPLHF.

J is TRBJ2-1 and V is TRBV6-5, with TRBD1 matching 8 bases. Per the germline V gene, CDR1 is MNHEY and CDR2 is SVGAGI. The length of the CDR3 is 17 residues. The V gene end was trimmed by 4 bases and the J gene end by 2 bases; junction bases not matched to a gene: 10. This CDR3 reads CASSSDRGVITYNEQFF. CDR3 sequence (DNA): TGTGCCAGCAGTTCTGACAGGGGAGTAATCACCTACAATGAGCAGTTCTTC.

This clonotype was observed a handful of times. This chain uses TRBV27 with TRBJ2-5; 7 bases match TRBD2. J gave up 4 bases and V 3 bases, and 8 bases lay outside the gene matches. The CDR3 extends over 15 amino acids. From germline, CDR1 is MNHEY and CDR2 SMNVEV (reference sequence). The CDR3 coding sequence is TGTGCCAGCAGTTTCGCCGTCGGGGAGGGAGAGACCCAGTACTTC. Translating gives CASSFAVGEGETQYF.

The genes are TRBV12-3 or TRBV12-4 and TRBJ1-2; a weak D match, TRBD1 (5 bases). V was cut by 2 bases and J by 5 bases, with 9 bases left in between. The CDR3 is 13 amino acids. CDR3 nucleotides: TGTGCCAGCAGTTTACCTGGGGCTTATGGCTACACCTTC. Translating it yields CASSLPGAYGYTF.

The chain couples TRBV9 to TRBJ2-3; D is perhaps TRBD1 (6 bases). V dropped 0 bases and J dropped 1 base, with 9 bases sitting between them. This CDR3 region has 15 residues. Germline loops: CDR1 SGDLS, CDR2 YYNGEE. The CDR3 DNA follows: TGTGCCAGCAGCGTAGGGGGGCTGGGCACAGATACGCAGTATTTT. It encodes CASSVGGLGTDTQYF.

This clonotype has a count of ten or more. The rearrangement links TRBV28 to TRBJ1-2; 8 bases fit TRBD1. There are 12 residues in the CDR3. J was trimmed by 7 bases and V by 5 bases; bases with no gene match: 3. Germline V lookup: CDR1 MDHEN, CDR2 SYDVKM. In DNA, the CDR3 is TGTGCCAGCAGTGACGACAGGGGTGGCTACACCTTC. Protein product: CASSDDRGGYTF.